This T cell receptor beta chain was sequenced for a study of Graves' ophthalmopathy and Graves' hyperthyroidism (dated by TCRdb to 2017 to 2018). Describing the broader study: Peripheral blood was collected before any treatment was given, at the time of initial diagnosis. TCR beta repertoire signatures were used to distinguish Graves' ophthalmopathy from Graves' hyperthyroidism and to predict progression to ophthalmopathy. In total, 135 blood samples were TCR-sequenced: 40 to 45 ophthalmopathy, about 75 hyperthyroidism and some 17 hyperthyroidism-to-ophthalmopathy patients. To explore V-J signatures distinguishing ophthalmopathy from hyperthyroidism, a discovery set of more than 95 patients (43 ophthalmopathy, 55 to 60 stable hyperthyroidism) was enrolled. An independent validation cohort was composed of fewer than 20 hyperthyroidism patients and over 15 patients who later progressed from hyperthyroidism to ophthalmopathy. In about six hyperthyroidism patients, the T-cell repertoires found in thyroid tissue were compared with those found in blood. Once sampling was done, hyperthyroidism patients were given methimazole at a starting dose of 30 mg daily, while ophthalmopathy patients were given high-dose intravenous methylprednisolone. The 100 or so discovery patients were divided at random into training and test sets in a 7:3 ratio. What the authors observed across the whole study: Most expanded thyroid clonotypes with frequency above 0.001 were also detected in blood, suggesting blood repertoires may reflect the thyroid immune response. No statistical method was used to predetermine the sample size, and group allocation was not hidden from the investigators. In cross-validation, the 13-signature model distinguished ophthalmopathy from stable hyperthyroidism with around 90% sensitivity and 81.08% specificity, while in the test set the corresponding values were around 79% and 71%. In validation, the model predicted ophthalmopathy progression with about 70% sensitivity and around 72% specificity; roughly 12 predicted patients were CT-confirmed with GO in a median of about 6.2 months.

This clonotype was seen only a few times. Which antigen it targets is not known. One base away there is no much larger clone; base qualities are not given. V and J lose 3 bases and 0 bases, and a span of 13 bases separates them. The CDR3 runs 16 amino acids, cysteine and phenylalanine included. Solely the CDR3 DNA is kept, with 48 bases framed from the first base. For CDR1 and CDR2, the germline V gene lists SGHRS and YFSETQ. TCR beta CDR3 regions were amplified from RNA transcripts for repertoire sequencing. The first round of RT-PCR was done with HTBI primers and the Qiagen OneStep RT-PCR kit, and was followed by a second round of multiplex PCR, then size selection and purification. The libraries underwent paired-end sequencing with 100 bp reads on an Illumina HiSeq2000. On the study's bioinformatics: SOAPnuke was used to process the reads, removing any read that contained adapters or uncalled bases, had a mean Phred below 15, or lacked an exact match to the constant primer or identifier. High-quality paired reads were merged with COPE v1.2.5. Each unique nucleotide sequence was defined as a clonotype, and clonotypes were aligned to IMGT TRB V, D and J references with MiTCR v1.1. Only V-J combinations with frequency above 0.0001 were analysed, covering 99.2% of repertoires. For each V-J combination, a TCR clonal expansion and chaos score was defined as the ratio of F50 clonal expansion to chaos observed in the TCRdist matrix. Welch's t-statistics and random forest were used to narrow the features down to roughly twelve V-J combinations, which were then fed into a naive Bayes classifier. The Morisita-Horn index was used to measure how similar the thyroid and blood repertoires were. TCRdb handled the public reads itself, with Q25 trimming in fastp and clone calling in MiXCR, and kept productive beta chains. Duplicate CDR3 protein sequences are folded into a single record with the most common DNA and genes. The V and J calls come from TCRdb's annotation, not from the publication. The sample includes about 220,000 distinct CDR3 sequences, with 20% to 25% observed a single time. 43% of the sample is held by the ten biggest clonotypes.

Ophthalmopathy patients had moderately to severely active disease, Clinical Activity Score of at least 3, NOSPECS grade of at least 4, and disease duration under 3 months. Patients with other autoimmune diseases, uncontrolled infections, pregnancy or lactation were excluded. Clinical symptoms, serum thyroxine, TRAb, thyroid ultrasound and orbital computed tomography formed the basis of the diagnosis. Using Ficoll-Paque density gradient centrifugation, PBMCs were isolated from about 9.2 ml of fresh peripheral blood. Total RNA was extracted using Trizol reagent, and RNA quality was checked on an Agilent 2100 Bioanalyzer.

Specimen: peripheral blood. This receptor chain uses TRBV5-1 and TRBJ1-3, with the D gene call left open. The sequence came from a woman aged 50 to 65 with Graves' ophthalmopathy. Donor details come from another sample of the same person, matched by shared clones. In nucleotides, the sequence is TGCGCCAGCAGCTGGGGTTTCCTGAACTCTGGAAACACCATATATTTT. Its protein product is CASSWGFLNSGNTIYF.